This T cell receptor (beta chain) was obtained from a study of brain metastases from non-small cell lung cancer. The study's findings and limits: Brain metastases shared most TCR repertoire with primaries, with sparse T cells. Brain metastases had lower T-cell infiltration than primary tumors. Compared with their matched primary tumors, roughly two thirds of brain metastases showed expanded T-cell clones.

Concerning this clone itself: Its antigen is not known.

Measured with immunoSEQ multiplex PCR; TCRdb has only the in-frame clones, and not every one. Found here are about 880 clones, over 70% of them singletons; the top ten hold approximately 12%. The CDR3 has 17 amino acids. V lost 5 bases, J lost 5 bases, and 25 bases lay in between. What was sequenced was tissue from a brain metastasis. The clonotype was recovered from a donor aged 40 or over with non-small cell lung cancer. The V gene is TRBV23-1, the J gene TRBJ2-7, with D possibly being TRBD1 or TRBD2 (6 bases each). TRBV23-1 is an ORF; its function is uncertain. In nucleotides, the CDR3 is TGCGCCAGCAGTTTCGGACAGTCGGGAGCCTCGGCGGACGAGCAGTACTTC. Translating gives CASSFGQSGASADEQYF.